The 27 T cell receptor beta chains reported below all come from one sample, sequenced in a study of blood T cell repertoires in COVID-19. Repertoires were generated with immunoSEQ multiplex PCR, while TCRdb's copy carries only in-frame clones and drops some. The data show roughly 60,000 clones, just under 95% seen once. Specimen: peripheral blood. The source of these receptors is a human donor in a cohort sampled during active COVID-19.

J is TRBJ1-2 and V is TRBV4-2; D might be TRBD1 (5 bases). Germline lookup yields CDR1 LGHNA and CDR2 YNFKEQ. The CDR3 is 13 residues long. Trimming cost V 0 bases and J 7 bases, with 9 bases left between them. This chain's CDR3 is CASSQDRVGGYTF. The CDR3 bases are TGTGCCAGCAGCCAAGACAGGGTCGGTGGCTACACCTTC.

The chain combines TRBV12-3 or TRBV12-4 with TRBJ1-4; tentative D call: TRBD1 (5 bases). V was pared by 6 bases and J by 11 bases, with 16 bases between. The CDR3 totals 13 residues. CDR3 amino acids: CASSPGQGGKLFF. Written as DNA, the CDR3 is TGTGCCAGCAGCCCTGGTCAGGGAGGGAAACTGTTTTTT.

The count of this clone is one. The chain has TRBV5-5 and TRBJ2-2; 9 nucleotides match TRBD1. Germline V lookup: CDR1 SGHKS, CDR2 YYEKEE (reference sequence). The CDR3 is made up of 18 amino acids. V trimming: 0 bases; J trimming: 6 bases; junction bases outside the gene matches: 12. CDR3 DNA sequence: TGTGCCAGCAGCTTGGCCCTCGGGACAGGGTTATTGTCCGGGGAGCTGTTTTTT. It translates to CASSLALGTGLLSGELFF. The full variable domain, in which reference TRBV5-5 and TRBJ2-2 provide the parts outside the CDR3, is DAGVTQSPTHLIKTRGQQVTLRCSPISGHKSVSWYQQVLGQGPQFIFQYYEKEERGRGNFPDRFSARQFPNYSSELNVNALLLGDSALYLCASSLALGTGLLSGELFFGEGSRLTVL.

This chain connects TRBV6-5 to TRBJ2-1; the D gene is possibly TRBD1 (5 bases). The CDR3 runs to 14 residues. Germline CDR1 reads MNHEY; CDR2 reads SVGAGI. Trimming pared 6 bases from V and 0 bases from J, leaving 9 bases between. This chain's CDR3 is CASSQGSSYNEQFF. CDR3 nucleotides: TGTGCCAGCAGCCAGGGTTCCTCCTACAATGAGCAGTTCTTC.

The gene calls are TRBV29-1 and TRBJ2-3; 8 bases map to TRBD2. The CDR3 runs to 14 residues. Looked up from germline, CDR1 is SQVTM and CDR2 is ANQGSEA. V dropped 4 bases and J dropped 0; count of bases not matched to a gene: 3. CDR3 coding DNA: TGCAGCGTTGTTCCTAGCGGGAGCACAGATACGCAGTATTTT. Its translation: CSVVPSGSTDTQYF.

The rearrangement links TRBV4-3 to TRBJ2-1, with no clear D. This CDR3 contains 15 residues. Germline loops: CDR1 LGHNA, CDR2 YSLEER. The V and J ends lost 0 bases and 2 bases respectively, with 8 bases between them. CDR3 protein: CASSQDSRPYNEQFF. The DNA for the CDR3 is TGCGCCAGCAGCCAAGATTCGCGGCCCTACAATGAGCAGTTCTTC.

The V gene is TRBV7-6, the J gene TRBJ2-5, with TRBD2 matching over 8 bases. This CDR3 is 16 amino acids long. Looked up from germline, CDR1 is SGHVS and CDR2 is FNYEAQ. The V and J ends lost 1 base and 1 base, in that order; junction bases with no gene match: 5. For the CDR3, the DNA is TGTGCCAGCAGCTTAGTCGGCGGGGGGCGCCAAGAGACCCAGTACTTC. Encoded protein: CASSLVGGGRQETQYF.

The V gene is TRBV3-1 (or the pseudogene TRBV3-2), the J gene TRBJ1-6, with D unclear. V gave up 1 base and J gave up 0 bases, with 7 bases separating them. This CDR3 region has 16 residues. Germline V CDR1 and CDR2: LGHDT, YNNKEL (reference sequence). CDR3 residues: CASSQAASSYNSPLHF. The CDR3 coding sequence is TGTGCCAGCAGCCAAGCAGCGAGCTCCTATAATTCACCCCTCCACTTT.

This clone showed up just once. This sequence joins TRBV28 and TRBJ2-7; D unresolved. Germline V gene lookup returns CDR1 MDHEN and CDR2 SYDVKM. With 2 bases removed from V and 0 bases from J, the gap between germline ends came to 11 bases. The CDR3 spans 15 residues. The CDR3 nucleotides are TGTGCCAGCAGTTTACTTGGTGGCGGCTCCTACGAGCAGTACTTC. Translated, it gives CASSLLGGGSYEQYF.

This clone is a singleton in its sample. The CDR3 loop is CASSGGMDTEAFF. The CDR3 nucleotides are TGTGCCAGCAGCGGGGGCATGGACACTGAAGCTTTCTTT. The V call is TRBV11-1, the J call TRBJ1-1, with D possibly matching TRBD1 (6 bases). Germline CDR1 SGHAT, CDR2 FQDESV (reference sequence). V lost 5 bases and J 3 bases, leaving 10 bases between the germline ends. This CDR3 is built from 13 residues.

In DNA form, the CDR3 reads TGTGCCATCACACCGTCGGCGGGGGATAACACCGGGGAGCTGTTTTTT. The encoded protein is CAITPSAGDNTGELFF. The chain carries TRBV10-3 and TRBJ2-2; TRBD2 matches 7 bases. The CDR3 totals 16 residues. With 7 bases clipped from V and 2 bases from J, the junction kept 10 bases outside the gene matches. Germline V lookup: CDR1 ENHRY, CDR2 SYGVKD.

The rearrangement uses TRBV28 and TRBJ2-7; 8 bases agree with TRBD1. Germline lookup yields CDR1 MDHEN and CDR2 SYDVKM. The CDR3 loop spans 17 amino acids. Trimming removed 5 bases from V and 2 bases from J; junction bases left unmatched: 14. In nucleotides, the CDR3 is TGTGCCAGCAGTCCGGCTATGACAGGGGATCAACCCTACGAGCAGTACTTC. Residues: CASSPAMTGDQPYEQYF.

The CDR3 coding sequence is TGTGCCAGCAGCTTAGTCCTGCGCGGAATCAATGAGCAGTTCTTC. Its translation is CASSLVLRGINEQFF. The chain employs TRBV11-2 and TRBJ2-1; D is unclear. In germline, CDR1 is SGHAT, CDR2 FQNNGV. The CDR3 is 15 residues long. V was pared by 1 base and J by 6 bases, with 13 bases between.

This chain uses TRBV19 with TRBJ2-3; D is possibly TRBD1 (7 bases). Germline V gene lookup returns CDR1 LNHDA and CDR2 SQIVND (reference sequence). The CDR3 is made up of 14 amino acids. Trimming left V 7 bases short and J 4 bases short, with 15 bases between. The CDR3 sequence: CASTAGGFADTQYF. For the CDR3, the DNA is TGTGCCAGTACGGCAGGGGGGTTTGCAGATACGCAGTATTTT.

Only one count was recorded for this clone. The chain recombines TRBV6-5 with TRBJ1-2; possible D gene TRBD1, 6 bases. The CDR3 loop spans 15 amino acids. V shed 2 bases and J shed 5 bases, with 15 bases lying between them. In germline, CDR1 is MNHEY, CDR2 SVGAGI. CDR3 DNA sequence: TGTGCCAGCAGTTACCGGATACAGGGAACATATGGCTACACCTTC. Protein sequence: CASSYRIQGTYGYTF.

The V call is TRBV30, the J call TRBJ2-2; a weak D match, TRBD2 (5 bases). V was clipped by 1 base and J by 5 bases, with 11 bases between them. The length of the CDR3 is 14 residues. Germline loops: CDR1 GTSNPN, CDR2 SVGIG (reference sequence). CDR3 in amino acids: CAWSEGGKTGELFF. CDR3 sequence (DNA): TGTGCCTGGAGTGAAGGAGGAAAAACCGGGGAGCTGTTTTTT.

This chain uses TRBV7-8 with TRBJ2-5; D gene unclear. CDR1 and CDR2 (germline): SGHVS, FQNEAQ. Trimming cost V 5 bases and J 5 bases, with 6 bases left between them. CDR3 length: 11 amino acids. CDR3 loop: CASSQRETQYF. CDR3 nucleotide sequence: TGTGCCAGCAGCCAGAGGGAGACCCAGTACTTC.

The chain uses TRBV20-1 and TRBJ2-7, with a tentative D call TRBD2 (5 bases). V lost 6 bases and J 9 bases, leaving 15 bases between the germline ends. Germline CDR1 DFQATT, CDR2 SNEGSKA (reference sequence). There are 11 residues in the CDR3. This CDR3 is CSAGRGIGQYF. The CDR3 DNA follows: TGCAGTGCGGGCCGAGGGATCGGGCAGTACTTC.

The chain uses TRBV19 and TRBJ2-1; weak D call: TRBD2 (6 bases). Per the germline V gene, CDR1 is LNHDA and CDR2 is SQIVND (reference sequence). V was cut by 0 bases and J by 0 bases, with 12 bases left in between. The CDR3 extends over 17 amino acids. Here the CDR3 DNA reads TGTGCCAGTAGTATAGATTTTGGGACTGGCTCCTACAATGAGCAGTTCTTC. This codes for CASSIDFGTGSYNEQFF.

The V call is TRBV7-2, the J call TRBJ1-4; D call uncertain. Trimming cost V 1 base and J 7 bases, with 7 bases left between them. Germline V gene lookup returns CDR1 SGHTA and CDR2 FQGNSA. The CDR3 consists of 13 residues. The CDR3 DNA reads TGTGCCAGCAGCTTAGTGGAGGGTGAAAAACTGTTTTTT. Amino acids: CASSLVEGEKLFF.

The rearrangement joins TRBV19 to TRBJ2-1, with TRBD1 identical over 8 bases. J lost 0 bases, V lost 6 bases, and 10 bases had no gene match. The CDR3 totals 17 residues. Looked up from germline, CDR1 is LNHDA and CDR2 is SQIVND (reference sequence). CDR3 sequence reads: CASRRTGTGNSYNEQFF. In DNA, the CDR3 is TGTGCCAGTAGACGGACCGGGACAGGCAACTCCTACAATGAGCAGTTCTTC. The whole variable domain, remainder taken from reference TRBV19 and TRBJ2-1, is DGGITQSPKYLFRKEGQNVTLSCEQNLNHDAMYWYRQDPGQGLRLIYYSQIVNDFQKGDIAEGYSVSREKKESFPLTVTSAQKNPTAFYLCASRRTGTGNSYNEQFFGPGTRLTVL.

The rearrangement uses TRBV27 and TRBJ2-7; 7 bases are shared with TRBD1. The CDR3 is 15 amino acids. V was pared by 4 bases and J by 5 bases, with 11 bases of the junction left unmatched. CDR1 and CDR2 (germline): MNHEY, SMNVEV (reference sequence). The CDR3 DNA is TGTGCCAGCAGTTCGACAGGGAAGGGGGCGAACGAGCAGTACTTC. Translated, it gives CASSSTGKGANEQYF.

The CDR3 spells CASSYGTSGRDIQYF. The CDR3 DNA reads TGTGCCAGCAGTTACGGGACTAGCGGGAGGGACATTCAGTACTTC. The rearrangement links TRBV6-5 to TRBJ2-4; 16 nucleotides line up with TRBD2. V was clipped by 2 bases and J by 8 bases; unmatched bases: 0. This CDR3 region has 15 residues. Germline-derived CDR1 and CDR2 are MNHEY and SVGAGI.

The rearrangement links TRBV7-2 to TRBJ1-5, with 9 bases matching TRBD1. This CDR3 region has 14 residues. V shed 4 bases and J 7 bases; nucleotides not matched to a gene: 5. Germline-derived CDR1 and CDR2 are SGHTA and FQGNSA. CDR3 sequence reads: CASSSRQGGQPQHF. CDR3 DNA sequence: TGTGCCAGCAGCTCCCGACAGGGGGGACAGCCCCAGCATTTT.

The chain is built from TRBV4-2 and TRBJ2-1; TRBD1 is a possible D gene (5 bases). The CDR3 sequence is 15 residues long. Looked up from germline, CDR1 is LGHNA and CDR2 is YNFKEQ. V lost 0 bases and J 7 bases, leaving 13 bases between the germline ends. CDR3 sequence: CASSQDNRLGNEQFF. Here the CDR3 DNA reads TGTGCCAGCAGCCAAGATAACAGGTTGGGGAATGAGCAGTTCTTC.

In its sample, this clone was seen once. The V gene is TRBV29-1, the J gene TRBJ2-1; D may be TRBD2 (6 bases). V was clipped by 4 bases and J by 7 bases, with 11 bases between them. The CDR3 has 12 residues. CDR1 and CDR2 from the germline V gene are SQVTM and ANQGSEA. Written as DNA, the CDR3 is TGCAGCGTTGCGGGAGAGGGTAATGAGCAGTTCTTC. Protein product: CSVAGEGNEQFF.

J is TRBJ2-1 and V is TRBV6-5; D might be TRBD1 (5 bases). The germline V and J ends were trimmed by 2 bases and 7 bases, with 9 bases remaining between them. Germline CDR1 and CDR2: MNHEY and SVGAGI. The CDR3 contains 13 residues. CDR3 loop: CASSYGQPNEQFF. The DNA of the CDR3 is TGTGCCAGCAGTTACGGACAACCAAATGAGCAGTTCTTC.